Detailed here is one T cell receptor beta chain. This specimen belongs to a study of control samples from healthy donors and cancer patients. The protocol was immunoSEQ multiplex PCR, while the TCRdb copy is restricted to in-frame clones and leaves out a portion. Of 100,000 to 150,000 clones in the sample, about 90% were seen once. The length of the CDR3 is 12 residues. J lost 4 bases, V lost 10 bases, and 6 bases had no gene match. The chain has TRBV12-3 or TRBV12-4 and TRBJ2-5; 7 positions match TRBD1. Sequenced input: blood. The source is a young man in good health. The DNA of the CDR3 is TGTGCCATAGACAGGGCGGGAGAGACCCAGTACTTC. Translated: CAIDRAGETQYF.